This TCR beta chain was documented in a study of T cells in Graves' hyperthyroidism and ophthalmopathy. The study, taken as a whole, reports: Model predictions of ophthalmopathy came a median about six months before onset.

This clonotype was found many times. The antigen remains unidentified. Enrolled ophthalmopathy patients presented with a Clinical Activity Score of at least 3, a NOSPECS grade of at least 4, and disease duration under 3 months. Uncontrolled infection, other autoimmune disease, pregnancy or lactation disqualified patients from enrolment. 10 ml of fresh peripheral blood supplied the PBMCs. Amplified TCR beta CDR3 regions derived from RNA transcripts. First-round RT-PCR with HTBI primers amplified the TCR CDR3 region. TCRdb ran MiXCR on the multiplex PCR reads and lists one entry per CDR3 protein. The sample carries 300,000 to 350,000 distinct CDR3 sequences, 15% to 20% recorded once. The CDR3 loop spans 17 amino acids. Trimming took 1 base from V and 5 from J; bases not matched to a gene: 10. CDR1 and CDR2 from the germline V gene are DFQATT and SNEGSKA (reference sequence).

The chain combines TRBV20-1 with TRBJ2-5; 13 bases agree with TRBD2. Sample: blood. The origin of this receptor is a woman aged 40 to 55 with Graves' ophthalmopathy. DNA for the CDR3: TGCAGTGCTAGAGGAGTAACTAGCGGGAGGGCCGGGGAGACCCAGTACTTC. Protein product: CSARGVTSGRAGETQYF.